The clone carrying this T cell receptor beta chain was recorded once. These data belong to a study of blood T cell repertoires in COVID-19. Produced via immunoSEQ multiplex PCR; TCRdb's table is partial and in-frame only. The profile shows fewer than 50,000 clones, 80% of them singletons. The material sequenced was peripheral blood. The origin of this receptor is a man at least 80 years old with active or convalescent COVID-19.

The CDR3 here is CASSQVTGYGYTF. The CDR3 DNA reads TGTGCCAGCAGCCAAGTGACAGGCTATGGCTACACCTTC. V usage is TRBV4-2 and J usage is TRBJ1-2, with a weak D call TRBD1 (6 bases). Per germline, CDR1 LGHNA and CDR2 YNFKEQ. V shed 1 base and J shed 4 bases, with 7 bases lying between them. The CDR3 totals 13 residues.